Listed below are T cell receptor beta chains from one sample, sequenced in a study of technical replicates of blood from a handful of donors. The repertoire was sequenced with immunoSEQ multiplex PCR; TCRdb's copy has only in-frame clones and lacks some. The data hold about 59,000 clones, with approximately 83% observed a single time. The sequencing input was PBMCs. The receptors shown here come from a human donor in good health. Some clones in this sample may be carry-over from other donors' samples. Each CDR3 is given with its conserved first and last residue. D genes are given only for firm matches. A row's size may be missing; if present it is once, few, many or a size class.

d_call,cdr3_length,v_call,clone_size,j_call,cdr3_aa,cdr3_nt
TRBD2,15,TRBV7-6,-,TRBJ2-1,CASSILAGLGGEQFF,TGTGCCAGCAGCATACTAGCGGGCCTCGGGGGTGAGCAGTTCTTC
TRBD1,18,TRBV27,-,TRBJ1-2,CASTSIWQGALANYGYTF,TGTGCCAGCACCTCCATTTGGCAGGGGGCTTTAGCTAACTATGGCTACACCTTC
-,17,TRBV7-9,-,TRBJ2-3,CASSFNSVGGQADTQYF,TGTGCCAGCAGCTTCAACTCCGTGGGGGGGCAGGCAGATACGCAGTATTTT
-,13,TRBV30,-,TRBJ1-4,CAWSVQSNEKLFF,TGTGCCTGGAGTGTACAGTCTAATGAAAAACTGTTTTTT
-,14,TRBV2,few,TRBJ1-1,CASSDDDTGPEAFF,TGTGCCAGCAGTGACGATGATACAGGGCCCGAAGCTTTCTTT
TRBD2,12,TRBV6-6,-,TRBJ2-3,CASRSSGETQYF,TGTGCCAGCAGAAGTAGCGGGGAAACGCAGTATTTT
-,16,TRBV5-8,-,TRBJ2-1,CASSLVGGFSYNEQFF,TGTGCCAGCAGCTTGGTTGGCGGCTTCTCCTACAATGAGCAGTTCTTC
-,14,TRBV5-6,-,TRBJ2-7,CASSPWAGMNEQYF,TGTGCCAGCAGCCCCTGGGCAGGGATGAACGAGCAGTACTTC
-,15,TRBV27,-,TRBJ2-1,CASSPWREISNEQFF,TGTGCCAGCAGTCCCTGGCGGGAAATAAGTAATGAGCAGTTCTTC
-,14,TRBV5-1,-,TRBJ1-2,CASSFIQDFYGYTF,TGCGCCAGCAGCTTTATCCAGGATTTCTATGGCTACACCTTC
-,15,TRBV4-1,few,TRBJ1-1,CASSQDPQGNTEAFF,TGCGCCAGCAGCCAAGATCCACAGGGGAACACTGAAGCTTTCTTT
TRBD1,14,TRBV4-3,-,TRBJ2-2,CASSQGTGIGELFF,TGCGCCAGCAGCCAAGGGACAGGGATCGGGGAGCTGTTTTTT
-,14,TRBV10-3,-,TRBJ2-7,CAISSGDSSYEQYF,TGTGCCATCAGCTCAGGTGACAGCTCCTACGAGCAGTACTTC
-,15,TRBV9,medium-sized,TRBJ1-2,CASSETGLANYGYTF,TGTGCCAGCAGCGAAACAGGGTTAGCTAACTATGGCTACACCTTC
TRBD1,15,TRBV5-1,-,TRBJ1-6,CASRSDRFRFSPLHF,TGCGCCAGCAGATCGGACAGGTTTCGTTTCTCACCCCTCCACTTT
-,15,TRBV21-1,-,TRBJ2-5,CASRLRDTDFSTQYF,TGTGCCAGCCGTCTTCGGGACACGGATTTTTCTACCCAGTACTTC
-,11,TRBV7-9,-,TRBJ1-3,CASSLGRLMIF,TGTGCCAGCAGCTTAGGGCGGCTAATGATATTT
TRBD1,15,TRBV11-3,-,TRBJ2-1,CASSSGTGRYNEQFF,TGTGCCAGCAGCTCCGGGACAGGGCGATACAATGAGCAGTTCTTC
TRBD2,17,TRBV7-2,-,TRBJ2-5,CASTQRSGRALEGTQYF,TGTGCCAGCACCCAAAGGAGCGGGAGGGCTCTCGAGGGGACCCAGTACTTC
TRBD1,16,TRBV5-1,-,TRBJ1-4,CASSPDGQGGNEKLFF,TGCGCCAGCAGCCCGGATGGACAGGGGGGTAATGAAAAACTGTTTTTT
-,15,TRBV18,-,TRBJ1-6,CASSLTEGGNSPLHF,TGTGCCAGCTCACTTACGGAGGGGGGGAATTCACCCCTCCACTTT
TRBD2,11,TRBV5-1,-,TRBJ2-1,CASSAGLVQFF,TGCGCCAGCAGCGCTGGACTAGTGCAGTTCTTC
-,16,TRBV7-2,-,TRBJ1-4,CASSRQDRGTNEKLFF,TGTGCCAGCAGCCGACAGGACCGCGGGACTAATGAAAAACTGTTTTTT
TRBD2,16,TRBV6-1,medium-sized,TRBJ2-1,CASSESIAGGLNEQFF,TGTGCCAGCAGTGAGTCGATAGCGGGGGGGTTAAATGAGCAGTTCTTC
TRBD2,17,TRBV4-1,-,TRBJ2-7,CASSQDELAGAYYEQYF,TGCGCCAGCAGCCAAGATGAACTAGCGGGTGCGTACTACGAGCAGTACTTC
TRBD2,15,TRBV12-5,-,TRBJ2-1,CASGLRLAGGNEQFF,TGTGCTAGTGGTTTACGGCTAGCGGGAGGGAATGAGCAGTTCTTC
-,15,TRBV5-5,-,TRBJ2-7,CASSLQGGETYEQYF,TGTGCCAGCAGCTTACAGGGGGGGGAAACCTACGAGCAGTACTTC
-,16,TRBV5-4,-,TRBJ2-1,CASSRPGTRSYNEQFF,TGTGCCAGCAGCCGCCCAGGGACTCGCTCCTACAATGAGCAGTTCTTC
-,14,TRBV6-4,-,TRBJ2-2,CASSAFFHTGELFF,TGTGCCAGCAGTGCATTTTTCCACACCGGGGAGCTGTTTTTT
-,15,TRBV4-2,-,TRBJ2-4,CASSHRTGRENIQYF,TGTGCCAGCAGCCACCGAACAGGGAGAGAAAACATTCAGTACTTC
-,15,TRBV7-8,-,TRBJ2-7,CASSSDLGTFHEQYF,TGTGCCAGCAGCTCCGATCTGGGGACATTCCACGAGCAGTACTTC
TRBD1,14,TRBV2,once,TRBJ1-5,CASKGGVSNQPQHF,TGTGCCAGCAAAGGGGGCGTTAGCAATCAGCCCCAGCATTTT
-,13,TRBV5-4,few,TRBJ2-5,CASSLGDQETQYF,TGTGCCAGCAGCTTAGGGGACCAAGAGACCCAGTACTTC
TRBD2,16,TRBV6-6,-,TRBJ2-3,CASGGGSGRVPDTQYF,TGTGCCAGCGGGGGGGGTTCTGGGAGGGTGCCAGATACGCAGTATTTT
-,15,TRBV4-1,-,TRBJ2-7,CASSQGPPGSYEQYF,TGCGCCAGCAGCCAAGGACCCCCAGGGTCCTACGAGCAGTACTTC
-,12,TRBV5-6,-,TRBJ2-7,CASSLSFSEQYF,TGTGCCAGCAGCTTGTCCTTCAGCGAGCAGTACTTC
TRBD1,14,TRBV5-8,-,TRBJ2-7,CASSAGGPLGEQYF,TGTGCCAGCAGTGCAGGGGGCCCCCTCGGCGAGCAGTACTTC
TRBD1,11,TRBV11-2,-,TRBJ2-1,CASSLGTGTFF,TGTGCCAGCAGCCTTGGGACAGGGACGTTCTTC
-,13,TRBV7-9,-,TRBJ2-7,CASSSRDIGEQYF,TGTGCCAGCAGCTCCCGGGACATTGGCGAGCAGTACTTC
TRBD2,15,TRBV7-9,-,TRBJ2-7,CASSPGTSGSYEQYF,TGTGCCAGCAGTCCCGGGACTAGCGGCTCCTACGAGCAGTACTTC
-,14,TRBV9,-,TRBJ1-1,CASSPGGLSTEAFF,TGTGCCAGCAGCCCGGGAGGGTTGAGCACTGAAGCTTTCTTT
-,13,TRBV7-2,-,TRBJ1-5,CASSRHDGQPQHF,TGTGCCAGCAGTCGACATGACGGTCAGCCCCAGCATTTT
-,16,TRBV4-1,-,TRBJ2-2,CASSQVQGFNTGELFF,TGCGCCAGCAGCCAAGTACAGGGATTTAACACCGGGGAGCTGTTTTTT
-,17,TRBV27,-,TRBJ1-6,CASSFLGQSSYNSPLHF,TGTGCCAGCAGTTTCCTCGGACAGAGCTCCTATAATTCACCCCTCCACTTT
TRBD1,14,TRBV9,-,TRBJ1-3,CASSEGQGANTIYF,TGTGCCAGCAGCGAGGGACAGGGGGCAAACACCATATATTTT
TRBD1,14,TRBV5-4,-,TRBJ1-6,CASSIQGAGSPLHF,TGTGCCAGCAGCATACAGGGGGCAGGTTCACCCCTCCACTTT
-,14,TRBV18,once,TRBJ2-1,CASSPSSGSNEQFF,TGTGCCAGCTCACCCTCTAGTGGATCCAATGAGCAGTTCTTC
TRBD2,17,TRBV4-1,-,TRBJ2-5,CASSQDWTSGSQETQYF,TGCGCCAGCAGCCAAGATTGGACTAGCGGGTCCCAAGAGACCCAGTACTTC
-,12,TRBV30,few,TRBJ2-7,CAGKAGSYEQYF,TGTGCCGGCAAAGCGGGCTCCTACGAGCAGTACTTC
-,15,TRBV7-9,-,TRBJ1-6,CASSPTTSPWSPLHF,TGTGCCAGCAGCCCGACGACATCCCCATGGTCGCCCCTCCACTTT
TRBD1,15,TRBV4-2,-,TRBJ2-1,CASSLRDRGHNEQFF,TGTGCCAGCAGCCTCCGGGACAGGGGCCACAATGAGCAGTTCTTC
-,13,TRBV5-1,few,TRBJ1-2,CASSLQENYGYTF,TGCGCCAGCAGCTTACAGGAGAACTATGGCTACACCTTC
TRBD1,15,TRBV15,-,TRBJ2-2,CATSNGQAVTGELFF,TGTGCCACCAGCAATGGACAGGCAGTTACCGGGGAGCTGTTTTTT
TRBD1,13,TRBV7-2,-,TRBJ1-1,CASRWDRGTEAFF,TGTGCCAGCAGGTGGGACAGGGGTACTGAAGCTTTCTTT
-,12,TRBV4-1,-,TRBJ2-3,CASSQDKHTQYF,TGCGCCAGCAGCCAAGACAAGCATACGCAGTATTTT
-,13,TRBV5-1,-,TRBJ2-5,CASSLSGQETQYF,TGCGCCAGCAGCTTGTCCGGCCAAGAGACCCAGTACTTC
-,14,TRBV30,-,TRBJ1-2,CAWSQDSANYGYTF,TGTGCCTGGAGCCAGGACAGCGCTAACTATGGCTACACCTTC